These 19 T cell receptor beta chains originate from one sample sequenced in a study of blood T cell repertoires in COVID-19. Method: immunoSEQ multiplex PCR; TCRdb's copy keeps in-frame clones and lacks some. The table has 150,000 to 200,000 clones, 75% to 85% seen once. The source material was peripheral blood. Every receptor here comes from a human donor in a cohort sampled during active COVID-19.

The chain combines TRBV27 with TRBJ2-7, with TRBD2 identical over 14 bases. The CDR3 covers 16 residues. Germline CDR1 is MNHEY and CDR2 is SMNVEV (reference sequence). Trimming took 4 bases from V and 2 from J; bases not matched to a gene: 4. Here the CDR3 DNA reads TGTGCCAGCAGTTCGACTAGCGGGAGGGGGGCCTACGAGCAGTACTTC. Protein product: CASSSTSGRGAYEQYF.

This chain joins TRBV5-1 and TRBJ1-4; D possibly corresponds to TRBD1 (5 bases). CDR1 is SGHRS and CDR2 is YFSETQ in the germline V gene. This CDR3 is 12 amino acids long. The germline V and J ends were trimmed by 0 bases and 8 bases, with 5 bases remaining between them. The CDR3 protein is CASSLDREKLFF. CDR3 DNA: TGCGCCAGCAGCTTGGACAGGGAAAAACTGTTTTTT.

This chain links TRBV6-1 with TRBJ2-1; 7 bases match TRBD2. The CDR3 sequence is 16 residues long. Germline loops: CDR1 MNHNS, CDR2 SASEGT. The J segment lost 5 bases and the V segment lost 2 bases, leaving 9 bases of the junction unmatched. This CDR3 is CASSEPSAGSHNEQFF. CDR3 sequence (DNA): TGTGCCAGCAGTGAACCGTCAGCGGGAAGCCACAATGAGCAGTTCTTC.

This chain uses TRBV19 with TRBJ1-2; no clear D. Germline CDR1 reads LNHDA; CDR2 reads SQIVND (reference sequence). Trimming stripped 2 bases from V and 5 bases from J, with 18 bases between. This CDR3 spans 16 amino acids. The chain's CDR3 is CASSISQTELIYGYTF. The DNA for the CDR3 is TGTGCCAGTAGTATATCACAGACCGAACTGATTTATGGCTACACCTTC.

V is TRBV5-8 and J is TRBJ1-6, with 8 bases aligning to TRBD1. The CDR3 totals 15 residues. With 4 bases clipped from V and 7 bases from J, the junction kept 7 bases outside the gene matches. CDR1 and CDR2 (germline): SGHTS, YDEGEE. In DNA, the CDR3 is TGTGCCAGCAGCCGGCAGGGGGCGCAGAATTCACCCCTCCACTTT. Amino acids: CASSRQGAQNSPLHF.

As concerns this clone: Other DNA sequences within the sample encode an identical CDR3. J is TRBJ2-1 and V is TRBV3-1 (or the pseudogene TRBV3-2); TRBD2 is a possible D gene (6 bases). Germline CDR1 LGHDT, CDR2 YNNKEL (reference sequence). The CDR3 contains 12 residues. The ends were cut back, 1 base at V and 10 bases at J, with 8 bases in the middle. The CDR3 region is CASSQGRGEQFF. CDR3 nucleotides: TGTGCCAGCAGCCAAGGGCGGGGCGAGCAGTTCTTC.

This sequence joins TRBV6-5 and TRBJ1-2; TRBD1 matches 7 bases. J was trimmed by 3 bases and V by 6 bases; bases with no gene match: 7. Germline CDR1 MNHEY, CDR2 SVGAGI. The CDR3 is 14 amino acids. CDR3 region: CASRPDRVDYGYTF. The CDR3 DNA is TGTGCCAGCAGACCAGACAGGGTGGACTATGGCTACACCTTC.

The chain carries TRBV6-6 and TRBJ2-3; weak D call: TRBD1 (5 bases). Trimming stripped 6 bases from V and 2 bases from J, with 15 bases between. Germline values: CDR1 MNHNY, CDR2 SVGAGI (reference sequence). The CDR3 length is 15 residues. CDR3 nucleotides: TGTGCCAGCAGGACAGCCCCCCTATCCACAGATACGCAGTATTTT. Amino acids: CASRTAPLSTDTQYF.

V usage is TRBV3-1 (or the pseudogene TRBV3-2) and J usage is TRBJ2-7; 13 nucleotides agree with TRBD2. Germline V gene sequence: CDR1 LGHDT, CDR2 YNNKEL (reference sequence). Trimming cost V 2 bases and J 4 bases; bases outside gene matches: 5. The CDR3 length is 16 residues. The CDR3 is CASSQNPGLAGYEQYF. The CDR3 nucleotides read TGTGCCAGCAGCCAAAACCCGGGACTAGCGGGATACGAGCAGTACTTC.

This chain links TRBV19 with TRBJ2-4; the match to TRBD1 covers 8 bases. The CDR3 is made up of 15 amino acids. The germline CDR1 and CDR2 sequences are LNHDA and SQIVND (reference sequence). V dropped 6 bases and J dropped 1; count of bases not matched to a gene: 5. DNA for the CDR3: TGTGCCAGTAGAGGACAGGGCTTGGCCAAAAACATTCAGTACTTC. Translation: CASRGQGLAKNIQYF.

The chain carries TRBV3-1 (or the pseudogene TRBV3-2) and TRBJ2-7, with TRBD2 matching over 11 bases. The CDR3 runs 15 residues. Per the germline V gene, CDR1 is LGHDT and CDR2 is YNNKEL (reference sequence). V was pared by 5 bases and J by 4 bases, with 7 bases of the junction left unmatched. The CDR3 loop reads CASSNGLAGSYEQYF. The CDR3 region has the DNA TGTGCCAGCAGCAATGGACTAGCGGGCTCGTACGAGCAGTACTTC.

This clone was picked up a small number of times. The chain joins TRBV7-9 to TRBJ2-3; 10 bases line up with TRBD2. Unmatched junction bases numbered 9, after V lost 3 bases and J lost 0 bases. Germline CDR1 is SEHNR and CDR2 is FQNEAQ (reference sequence). CDR3 size: 18 residues. The chain's CDR3 is CASSFGLAGAVSTDTQYF. The CDR3, as DNA: TGTGCCAGCAGCTTTGGGCTAGCGGGGGCCGTTAGCACAGATACGCAGTATTTT.

V gene TRBV3-1 (or the pseudogene TRBV3-2) combines with J gene TRBJ2-5; 9 bases align to TRBD1. Germline values: CDR1 LGHDT, CDR2 YNNKEL (reference sequence). The CDR3 is 14 amino acids. Germline trimming cut 4 bases from V and 5 bases from J; bases unmatched to any gene: 5. The CDR3 bases are TGTGCCAGCAGCCGAAGGACAGGGGACGAGACCCAGTACTTC. Its translation is CASSRRTGDETQYF.

V and J are TRBV19 and TRBJ2-7; 13 positions agree with TRBD2. This CDR3 region has 17 residues. From germline, CDR1 is LNHDA and CDR2 SQIVND (reference sequence). Trimming removed 5 bases from V and 1 base from J; junction bases left unmatched: 8. The CDR3 nucleotides are TGTGCCAGTAGTCCCGGGACTAGCGGGATTCGGTCCTACGAGCAGTACTTC. Encoded protein: CASSPGTSGIRSYEQYF.

This sequence joins TRBV19 and TRBJ2-6, with TRBD2 as a possible D gene (6 bases). The CDR3 consists of 15 residues. V lost 3 bases and J 4 bases, leaving 10 bases between the germline ends. The V gene's germline CDR1 is LNHDA and CDR2 SQIVND (reference sequence). CDR3 region: CASSMYGRGANVLTF. The CDR3 DNA sequence: TGTGCCAGTAGTATGTATGGGAGGGGGGCCAACGTCCTGACTTTC. Together with reference TRBV19 and TRBJ2-6, the CDR3 gives the full variable domain: DGGITQSPKYLFRKEGQNVTLSCEQNLNHDAMYWYRQDPGQGLRLIYYSQIVNDFQKGDIAEGYSVSREKKESFPLTVTSAQKNPTAFYLCASSMYGRGANVLTFGAGSRLTVL.

Details on this clone: Being one base from a much bigger clone, this may be a read error. Other DNA sequences of this sample code for an identical CDR3. This sequence joins TRBV6-4 and TRBJ2-2; possibly TRBD2 for D (6 bases). The CDR3 extends over 15 amino acids. With 0 bases removed from V and 1 base from J, the gap between germline ends came to 6 bases. Germline CDR1 and CDR2: MRHNA and SNTAGT. The CDR3 DNA is TGTGCCAGCAGTGACTCGGGAGGGAACACCGGGGAGCTGTTTTTT. This codes for CASSDSGGNTGELFF.

This chain uses TRBV4-3 with TRBJ1-4; 9 bases fit TRBD1. CDR3 size: 16 residues. J was trimmed by 2 bases and V by 0 bases; bases with no gene match: 1. Germline V CDR1 and CDR2: LGHNA, YSLEER. CDR3 DNA: TGCGCCAGCAGCCAAGAGGGGACAGGGACTAATGAAAAACTGTTTTTT. Translation gives CASSQEGTGTNEKLFF.

The chain carries TRBV4-2 and TRBJ1-2; perhaps TRBD1 as D (6 bases). The CDR3 spans 15 residues. Trimming cost V 1 base and J 7 bases, with 16 bases left between them. CDR1 LGHNA and CDR2 YNFKEQ come from the germline V gene. CDR3 nucleotides: TGTGCCAGCAGCCAAGTCTTTCAGGGGTATGGTGGCTACACCTTC. This codes for CASSQVFQGYGGYTF.

This clone appeared a few times. The V and J genes are TRBV5-1 and TRBJ2-7, with 10 bases that match TRBD2. Germline V gene data show CDR1 as SGHRS and CDR2 as YFSETQ. With 2 bases clipped from V and 3 bases from J, the junction kept 5 bases outside the gene matches. CDR3 length: 15 residues. CDR3 nucleotides: TGCGCCAGCAGCTTAACTAGCGGGACCCTCTACGAGCAGTACTTC. Encoded protein: CASSLTSGTLYEQYF.